The following is a TCR beta chain sequence with its context. Its antigen is still unknown. The protocol was immunoSEQ multiplex PCR, while the TCRdb copy is restricted to in-frame clones and leaves out a portion. The sample holds about 120,000 clones; approximately 90% are singletons and the top ten take about 3%. This sample is drawn from a study of T cell responses to AZD1222 COVID-19 vaccine. Analysis merged second doses at about 4 or about 12 weeks. Germline assignment: CDR1 SGHRS and CDR2 YFSETQ. The CDR3 loop spans 15 amino acids. Between the trimmed V and J ends, which lost 1 base and 1 base, there was a span of 11 bases. Study conclusions and caveats: Spike-specific TCRs gained breadth and depth after people received two AZD1222 doses. There were mostly white British donors and more females than males, and clonal diversity was possibly underestimated.

This receptor was taken from an adult who received the AZD1222 COVID-19 vaccine. V gene TRBV5-1 combines with J gene TRBJ1-1; D ambiguous. This specimen consisted of peripheral blood, obtained 28 days after the second AZD1222 dose. CDR3 nucleotide sequence: TGCGCCAGCAGCTTGTTTAAGGGCGAGAACACTGAAGCTTTCTTT. Translated, it gives CASSLFKGENTEAFF.